The rows below give T cell receptor beta chains drawn from one sample of a study of cytomegalovirus exposure and HLA in healthy donors. The assay was immunoSEQ multiplex PCR, and TCRdb's table has in-frame clones only and misses some. The sample lists about 55,000 clones; 82% were seen once. The sequencing input was PBMCs. These receptors were obtained from a man aged 30-40 years in good health and CMV-seronegative. Both conserved end residues are part of each CDR3. The D gene is left open where the match is weak. The size field is filled for only some rows; it gives once, few, many or a size class.

clone_size	j_call	v_call	d_call	cdr3_aa	cdr3_nt
NA	TRBJ2-7	TRBV7-9	TRBD2	CASSLVPLAGPYEQYF	TGTGCCAGCAGCTTAGTCCCGCTAGCGGGGCCCTACGAGCAGTACTTC
NA	TRBJ2-1	TRBV5-1	NA	CASSLDSINNEQFF	TGCGCCAGCAGCTTGGACAGCATAAACAATGAGCAGTTCTTC
NA	TRBJ1-5	TRBV5-3	TRBD1	CARSSQGRSNQPQHF	TGTGCCAGAAGTTCACAGGGGCGAAGCAATCAGCCCCAGCATTTT
NA	TRBJ2-3	TRBV27	NA	CASSSRAGITLTQYF	TGTGCCAGCAGTTCACGAGCGGGTATCACACTTACGCAGTATTTT
NA	TRBJ1-1	TRBV28	NA	CASSLGGVNTEAFF	TGTGCCAGCAGTTTGGGAGGGGTGAACACTGAAGCTTTCTTT
NA	TRBJ1-6	TRBV6-5	TRBD1	CASSRDSLYSPLHF	TGTGCCAGCAGTCGGGACAGTCTCTATTCACCCCTCCACTTT
NA	TRBJ2-3	TRBV5-1	TRBD2	CASSRGLAAPGTQYF	TGCGCCAGCAGCCGAGGGCTAGCGGCACCGGGTACGCAGTATTTT
NA	TRBJ1-5	TRBV18	NA	CASSFTPSTNQPQHF	TGTGCCAGCTCCTTCACCCCCTCAACTAATCAGCCCCAGCATTTT
NA	TRBJ1-2	TRBV19	NA	CASSKMVGDNGYTF	TGTGCCAGTAGTAAAATGGTAGGGGATAATGGCTACACCTTC
NA	TRBJ1-6	TRBV7-9	NA	CASSPGRGRAHF	TGTGCCAGCAGCCCTGGAAGAGGTAGAGCCCACTTT
NA	TRBJ2-1	TRBV11-3	NA	CASSPNRSGQQFF	TGTGCCAGCAGCCCCAATAGAAGCGGCCAACAGTTCTTC
NA	TRBJ1-1	TRBV5-6	TRBD1	CASGRDRRNTEAFF	TGTGCCAGCGGCCGGGACAGGCGGAACACTGAAGCTTTCTTT
NA	TRBJ1-5	TRBV6-1	NA	CASSVVYGSGQPQHF	TGTGCCAGCAGTGTAGTATATGGCAGCGGCCAGCCCCAGCATTTT
NA	TRBJ1-3	TRBV28	NA	CASSFAGVTGNTIYF	TGTGCCAGCAGTTTTGCCGGGGTGACTGGAAACACCATATATTTT
NA	TRBJ1-4	TRBV6-6	NA	CASSYSREKLFF	TGTGCCAGCAGTTACTCGCGTGAAAAACTGTTTTTT
once	TRBJ2-1	TRBV11-3	TRBD1	CASSLGGTGVDEQFF	TGTGCCAGCAGCCTAGGGGGGACAGGGGTCGATGAGCAGTTCTTC
NA	TRBJ2-5	TRBV2	NA	CASRRGSSGQETQYF	TGTGCCAGCAGAAGGGGGTCTAGCGGCCAAGAGACCCAGTACTTC
NA	TRBJ2-7	TRBV2	NA	CASSFGETYEQYF	TGTGCCAGCAGTTTCGGGGAGACCTACGAGCAGTACTTC
NA	TRBJ1-1	TRBV2	NA	CASRDQGMFTEAFF	TGTGCCAGCAGAGACCAGGGAATGTTTACTGAAGCTTTCTTT
NA	TRBJ2-7	TRBV7-9	TRBD1	CASSHSPGQEYEQYF	TGTGCCAGCAGCCACTCGCCAGGACAGGAGTACGAGCAGTACTTC
NA	TRBJ1-2	TRBV5-6	TRBD1	CASSLGQGAGGYTF	TGTGCCAGCAGCTTGGGGCAGGGGGCGGGCGGCTACACCTTC
NA	TRBJ2-3	TRBV10-2	TRBD2	CASRKTSGRLGGGTDTQYF	TGCGCCAGCAGGAAGACTAGCGGGAGGCTTGGGGGTGGCACAGATACGCAGTATTTT
NA	TRBJ1-1	TRBV19	NA	CASSGSGRINEAFF	TGTGCCAGCAGTGGTTCAGGGCGGATCAATGAAGCTTTCTTT
NA	TRBJ2-1	TRBV14	TRBD1	CASSQRDRVGYNEQFF	TGTGCCAGCAGCCAACGGGACAGGGTTGGCTACAATGAGCAGTTCTTC
NA	TRBJ2-1	TRBV4-2	TRBD2	CASSQAWGSGGNYNEQFF	TGTGCCAGCAGCCAAGCCTGGGGATCGGGAGGGAATTACAATGAGCAGTTCTTC
NA	TRBJ1-4	TRBV10-3	NA	CAISIYQGGGTNEKLFF	TGTGCCATCTCGATATATCAGGGAGGAGGAACTAATGAAAAACTGTTTTTT
NA	TRBJ1-6	TRBV27	NA	CASSSYTGMGSYNSPLHF	TGTGCCAGCAGTTCCTACACAGGGATGGGCTCCTATAATTCACCCCTCCACTTT
once	TRBJ1-2	TRBV7-2	NA	CASSLGLAGKNYGYTF	TGTGCCAGCAGCTTAGGGTTGGCAGGGAAAAACTATGGCTACACCTTC
NA	TRBJ2-1	TRBV7-8	TRBD2	CASSLVPSGSIVPAPYNEQFF	TGTGCCAGCAGCTTAGTTCCTAGCGGGAGTATTGTCCCAGCTCCCTACAATGAGCAGTTCTTC